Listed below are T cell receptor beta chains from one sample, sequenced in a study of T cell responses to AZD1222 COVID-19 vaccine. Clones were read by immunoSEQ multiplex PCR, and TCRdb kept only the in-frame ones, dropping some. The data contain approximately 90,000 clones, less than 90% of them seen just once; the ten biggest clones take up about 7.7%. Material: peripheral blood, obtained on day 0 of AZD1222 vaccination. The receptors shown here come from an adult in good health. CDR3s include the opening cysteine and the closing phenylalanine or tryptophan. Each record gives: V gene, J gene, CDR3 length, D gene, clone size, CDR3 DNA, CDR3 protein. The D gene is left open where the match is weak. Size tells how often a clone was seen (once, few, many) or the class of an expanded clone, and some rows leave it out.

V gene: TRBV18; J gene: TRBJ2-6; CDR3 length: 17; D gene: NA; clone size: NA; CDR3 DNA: TGTGCCAGCTCACCACAGGGTGCGAGCTCTGGGGCCAACGTCCTGACTTTC; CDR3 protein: CASSPQGASSGANVLTF
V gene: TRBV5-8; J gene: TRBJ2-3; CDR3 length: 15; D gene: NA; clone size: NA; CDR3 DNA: TGTGCCAGCAGCTTGGCGGTAGCGCACACAGATACGCAGTATTTT; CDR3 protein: CASSLAVAHTDTQYF
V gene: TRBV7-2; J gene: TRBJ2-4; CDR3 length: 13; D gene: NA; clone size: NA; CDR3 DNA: TGTGCCAGCAGCGTAGGGGACGTTAGCATTCAGTACTTC; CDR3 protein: CASSVGDVSIQYF
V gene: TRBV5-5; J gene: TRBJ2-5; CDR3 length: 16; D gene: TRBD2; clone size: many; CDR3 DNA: TGTGCCAGCAGCTTGGCTTATGCTAGCGGGAGAGAGACCCAGTACTTC; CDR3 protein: CASSLAYASGRETQYF
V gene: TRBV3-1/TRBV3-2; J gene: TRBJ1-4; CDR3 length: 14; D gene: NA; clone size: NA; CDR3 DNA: TGTGCCAGCAGCTCAGGGCCGACTAATGAAAAACTGTTTTTT; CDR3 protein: CASSSGPTNEKLFF
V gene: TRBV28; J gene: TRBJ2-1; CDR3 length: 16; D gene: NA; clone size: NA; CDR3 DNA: TGTGCCAGCAGTTTATCAGGCGGGATGATTGCGAATGAGCAGTTCTTC; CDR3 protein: CASSLSGGMIANEQFF
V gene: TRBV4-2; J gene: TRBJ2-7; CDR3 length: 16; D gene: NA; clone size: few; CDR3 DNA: TGTGCCAGCAGCCAAGAAGGTCGGGCTCCTTGGGGAGAGCAGTACTTC; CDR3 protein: CASSQEGRAPWGEQYF
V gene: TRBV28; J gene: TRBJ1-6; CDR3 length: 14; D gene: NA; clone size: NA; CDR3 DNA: TGTGCCAGCAGTTCCAACGACAGGAATTCACCCCTCCACTTT; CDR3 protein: CASSSNDRNSPLHF
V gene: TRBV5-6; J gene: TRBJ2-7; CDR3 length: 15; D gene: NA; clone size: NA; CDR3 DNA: TGTGCCAGCAGCTTGGCCCCAGGGTTGAATTACGAGCAGTACTTC; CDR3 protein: CASSLAPGLNYEQYF
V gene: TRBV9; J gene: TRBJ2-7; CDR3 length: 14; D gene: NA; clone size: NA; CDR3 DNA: TGTGCCAGCAGCGTAGGGGGGGCTGATTACGAGCAGTACTTC; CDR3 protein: CASSVGGADYEQYF
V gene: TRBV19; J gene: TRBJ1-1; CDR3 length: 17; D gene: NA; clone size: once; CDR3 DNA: TGTGCCAGTAGCCCAACCCCCTACAGGAACATGAACACTGAAGCTTTCTTT; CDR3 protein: CASSPTPYRNMNTEAFF
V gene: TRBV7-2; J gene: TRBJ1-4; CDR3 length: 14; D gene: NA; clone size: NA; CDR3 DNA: TGTGCCAGCAGCCCCCCCCCGGGCGGTGAAAAACTGTTTTTT; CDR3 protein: CASSPPPGGEKLFF
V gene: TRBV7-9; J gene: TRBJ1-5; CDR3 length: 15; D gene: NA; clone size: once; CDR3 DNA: TGTGCCAGCAGCTTAGGAGGGGGACTCAATCAGCCCCAGCATTTT; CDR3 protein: CASSLGGGLNQPQHF
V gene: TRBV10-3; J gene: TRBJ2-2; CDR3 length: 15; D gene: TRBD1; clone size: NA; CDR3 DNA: TGTGCCATCAGTGAGCAGACAGGGGTGACCGGGGAGCTGTTTTTT; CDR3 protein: CAISEQTGVTGELFF
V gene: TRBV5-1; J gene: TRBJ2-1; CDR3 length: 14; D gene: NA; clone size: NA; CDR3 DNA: TGCGCCAGCAGCTTGGCGGGGAATTACAATGAGCAGTTCTTC; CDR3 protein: CASSLAGNYNEQFF
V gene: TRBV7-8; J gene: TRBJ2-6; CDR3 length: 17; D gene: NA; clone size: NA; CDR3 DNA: TGTGCCAGCAGGCAACACCCGGGCGCTTCTGGGGCCAACGTCCTGACTTTC; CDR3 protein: CASRQHPGASGANVLTF
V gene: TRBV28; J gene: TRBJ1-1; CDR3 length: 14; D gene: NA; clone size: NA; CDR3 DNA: TGTGCCAGCAGTCCTCGGGGCAGGTGGACTGAAGCTTTCTTT; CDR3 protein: CASSPRGRWTEAFF
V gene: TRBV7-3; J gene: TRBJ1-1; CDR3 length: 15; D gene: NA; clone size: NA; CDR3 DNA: TGTGCCAGCAGCTTAACGAGTGGACTGAACACTGAAGCTTTCTTT; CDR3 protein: CASSLTSGLNTEAFF
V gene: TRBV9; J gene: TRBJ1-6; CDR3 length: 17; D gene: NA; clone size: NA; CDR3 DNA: TGTGCCAGCAGCGTAACCCCCACCGGGACGGCGGATTCACCCCTCCACTTT; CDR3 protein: CASSVTPTGTADSPLHF
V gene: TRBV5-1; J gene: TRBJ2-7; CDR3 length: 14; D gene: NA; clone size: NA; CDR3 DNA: TGCGCCAGCAGCGGTACAGTGGTTGGGAACGAGCAGTACTTC; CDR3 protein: CASSGTVVGNEQYF